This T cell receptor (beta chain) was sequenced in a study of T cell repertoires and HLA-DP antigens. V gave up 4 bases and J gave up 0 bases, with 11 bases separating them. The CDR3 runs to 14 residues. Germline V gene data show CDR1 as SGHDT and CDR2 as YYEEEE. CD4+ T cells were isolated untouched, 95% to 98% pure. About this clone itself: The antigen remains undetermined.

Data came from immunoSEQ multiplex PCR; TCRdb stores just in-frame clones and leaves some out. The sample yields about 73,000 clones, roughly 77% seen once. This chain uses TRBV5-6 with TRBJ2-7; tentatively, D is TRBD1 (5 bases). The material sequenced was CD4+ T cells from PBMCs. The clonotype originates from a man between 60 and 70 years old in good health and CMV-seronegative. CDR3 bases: TGTGCCAGCAGCGCCGACAGTTACTCCTACGAGCAGTACTTC. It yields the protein CASSADSYSYEQYF.